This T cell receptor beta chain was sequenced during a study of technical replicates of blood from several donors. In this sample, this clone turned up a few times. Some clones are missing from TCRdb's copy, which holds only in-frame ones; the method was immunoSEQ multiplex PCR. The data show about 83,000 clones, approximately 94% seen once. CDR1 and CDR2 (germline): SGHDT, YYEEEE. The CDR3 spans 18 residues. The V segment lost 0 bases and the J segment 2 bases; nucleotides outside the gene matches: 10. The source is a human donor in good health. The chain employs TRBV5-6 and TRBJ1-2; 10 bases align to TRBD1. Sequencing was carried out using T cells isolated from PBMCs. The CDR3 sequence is CASSLEGPGTGANYGYTF. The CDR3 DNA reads TGTGCCAGCAGCTTGGAAGGCCCCGGGACAGGGGCCAACTATGGCTACACCTTC.